This TCR beta chain was recorded in a study of OX40 agonist ivuxolimab in advanced cancers. About the full investigation: Ivuxolimab was an agonistic, fully human IgG2 monoclonal antibody directed against OX40 (CD134), a costimulatory receptor. Intravenous ivuxolimab was administered to patients every 2 weeks at six dose levels: 0.01, 0.1, 0.3, 1.5, 3 and 10 mg/kg. Of the roughly 54 patients in dose escalation, 19 had hepatocellular carcinoma, some 15 had melanoma, 9 had renal cell carcinoma and 9 had head and neck cancer. Peripheral TCRbeta sequencing was intended to test whether TCR sequence diversity was altered and clonal T-cell expansion was caused by ivuxolimab. Prior anti-PD-1, anti-PD-L1 or anti-CTLA-4 therapy was permitted, and about two fifths of dose-escalation patients had received checkpoint inhibitors. Partial responses occurred in three dose-escalation patients, of whom one had hepatocellular carcinoma and two had cutaneous melanoma. The paper describes the monotherapy dose-escalation part (N = 52 patients) of the phase I trial of ivuxolimab. In the dose-escalation cohort, 82.7% of patients were male, and the mean age was approximately 60 years, with a range of roughly 20 to 85.

To sequence the TCRbeta CDR3 region, genomic DNA was isolated from the sorted cells. The immunoSEQ Assay was used for sequencing of TCRbeta CDR3 regions. Imported from immuneACCESS, the table was reduced by TCRdb to in-frame sequences with V and J called. These copies leave out some clones; in studies compared against another copy, an unresolved V gene accounts for under half, and the cause of the remainder is not known. The sample table records about 69,000 clones; about three quarters of these occur just once. Together, the top ten hold about 2.2% of the sample. Worth noting for this clone: This receptor's antigen is unknown. Base qualities are missing; no much larger clone stands one base away.

Trimming accounts for 1 base at V and 13 bases at J, while the number of junction bases matched to no gene is 6. Sequences SEHNR (CDR1) and FQNEAQ (CDR2) are obtained from the germline V gene (reference sequence). Inclusive of the bounding cysteine and phenylalanine, the CDR3 is 12 residues long. This entry keeps only the CDR3 DNA: 36 bases, framed from base 1. Summary of the overall study and its limitations: Low levels of normalized T-cell clonal expansion were also seen in some nonresponding patients. The antigen specificity of the clonally expanded peripheral T cells was not determined. After ivuxolimab, more expanded clones were found on average in CD8+ T cells than in CD4+ T cells. At doses of 0.1 to 3.0 mg/kg, clonal expansion of both CD4+ and CD8+ blood T cells was observed from baseline to week 6. In the 0.1-3.0 mg/kg groups, partial responders were among the patients with the lowest normalized peripheral clonal expansion, particularly in CD8+ T cells.

The trial excluded patients who had a history of autoimmune disease or were on systemic immunosuppression. In every dose cohort, peripheral blood was drawn for TCR sequencing at baseline, cycle 4 day 1, and cycle 7 day 1. The samples were taken from a phase I, first-in-human, multicenter, open-label dose-escalation trial of ivuxolimab. Adults with locally advanced or metastatic melanoma, renal cell, hepatocellular, or head and neck squamous cell carcinoma were enrolled in the trial. Before TCR sequencing, CD4+ T cells and CD8+ T cells from peripheral blood were sorted into separate populations. The clonotype originates from an adult with an advanced solid tumor such as melanoma, head and neck, liver or kidney cancer. The rearranged chain carries TRBV7-9 and TRBJ2-5, with 7 bases in between that match TRBD2. This material consisted of CD4+ or CD8+ T cells sorted from blood, taken in a trial of the OX40 agonist ivuxolimab. This receptor carries the CDR3 CASSLVRGGTYF. The bases are TGTGCCAGCAGCTTAGTCCGGGGAGGGACGTACTTC.